Shown below are 19 T cell receptor beta chains from a single sample sequenced in a study of cytomegalovirus exposure and HLA in healthy donors. A multiplex PCR was run with 60 Vbeta primers and 13 Jbeta primers. Produced via immunoSEQ multiplex PCR; TCRdb's table is partial and in-frame only. The repertoire holds around 150,000 clones, roughly 88% seen once, with 9.3% in the top ten. The source material was PBMCs. Receptors were obtained from a man younger than 30 in good health and CMV-seropositive.

CDR3 residues: CAWSVKGTRRPLSSTDTQYF. The CDR3, as DNA: TGTGCCTGGAGTGTCAAGGGGACACGTCGACCACTATCTAGCACAGATACGCAGTATTTT. The genes are TRBV30 and TRBJ2-3; tentative D call: TRBD1 (6 bases). Trimming pared 0 bases from V and 0 bases from J, leaving 25 bases between. Germline CDR1 GTSNPN, CDR2 SVGIG (reference sequence). CDR3 size: 20 residues.

The V and J genes are TRBV4-2 and TRBJ2-5, with 10 bases identical to TRBD2. V lost 4 bases to trimming and J lost 2 bases; unmatched junction nucleotides: 4. Per the germline V gene, CDR1 is LGHNA and CDR2 is YNFKEQ. This CDR3 comprises 15 residues. The CDR3 region has the DNA TGTGCCAGCAGCCTGTGGACTAGCGGACAAGAGACCCAGTACTTC. Protein sequence: CASSLWTSGQETQYF.

This clone was recorded a few times. CDR3 region: CASRGQSHYEQYF. CDR3 nucleotides: TGTGCCAGCCGGGGACAGTCCCATTACGAGCAGTACTTC. The chain combines TRBV14 with TRBJ2-7, with 7 bases fitting TRBD1. The V gene end was trimmed by 8 bases and the J gene end by 4 bases; junction bases not matched to a gene: 8. Germline assignment: CDR1 SGHDN and CDR2 FVKESK. CDR3 length: 13 amino acids. The full variable domain, its missing parts supplied by reference TRBV14 and TRBJ2-7, is EAGVTQFPSHSVIEKGQTVTLRCDPISGHDNLYWYRRVMGKEIKFLLHFVKESKQDESGMPNNRFLAERTGGTYSTLKVQPAELEDSGVYFCASRGQSHYEQYFGPGTRLTVT.

The chain employs TRBV6-1 and TRBJ2-3; D call uncertain. This CDR3 is built from 13 residues. V was trimmed by 3 bases and J by 2 bases, leaving 6 bases between them. Germline V gene lookup returns CDR1 MNHNS and CDR2 SASEGT. CDR3 coding DNA: TGTGCCAGCAGTGAGGCCTCCACAGATACGCAGTATTTT. Translated: CASSEASTDTQYF.

The rearrangement links TRBV4-2 to TRBJ2-7; perhaps TRBD2 as D (5 bases). This CDR3 is built from 15 residues. Per the germline V gene, CDR1 is LGHNA and CDR2 is YNFKEQ. With 1 base removed from V and 2 bases from J, the gap between germline ends came to 12 bases. The CDR3: CASSQAPSPPYEQYF. The DNA for the CDR3 is TGTGCCAGCAGCCAAGCCCCTAGCCCTCCCTACGAGCAGTACTTC.

This clone appeared a single time. For the CDR3, the DNA is TGCGCCTCCAGTGCCCAGTCCGGGGCCAACGTCCTGACTTTC. This translates into CASSAQSGANVLTF. The V call is TRBV10-2, the J call TRBJ2-6, with unresolved D. Looked up from germline, CDR1 is WSHSY and CDR2 is SAAADI. V lost 11 bases and J lost 4, with 15 bases in between. The length of the CDR3 is 14 residues.

The V call is TRBV6-6, the J call TRBJ1-5; 7 bases fit TRBD1. The germline CDR1 and CDR2 sequences are MNHNY and SVGAGI (reference sequence). The CDR3 extends over 14 amino acids. Trimming cost V 4 bases and J 5 bases; bases outside gene matches: 5. Here the CDR3 DNA reads TGTGCCAGCAGTTCCACAGGGGTGGATCAGCCCCAGCATTTT. It codes for CASSSTGVDQPQHF.

Points on this clone: Distinct nucleotide sequences in the sample also encode this CDR3. The rearrangement uses TRBV27 and TRBJ2-7; D is possibly TRBD2 (5 bases). The CDR3 covers 13 residues. Trimming left V 2 bases short and J 1 base short, with 6 bases between. The germline V gene encodes CDR1 MNHEY and CDR2 SMNVEV (reference sequence). CDR3: CASSLTGSYEQYF. DNA of the CDR3: TGTGCCAGCAGTTTAACGGGGTCCTACGAGCAGTACTTC.

This chain links TRBV2 with TRBJ1-4; a weak D match, TRBD1 (6 bases). V lost 6 bases, J lost 8 bases, and 19 bases lay in between. The CDR3 is 15 residues long. Germline values: CDR1 SNHLY, CDR2 FYNNEI. This CDR3 is CASRGIGQFKEKLFF. The CDR3 nucleotides read TGTGCCAGCAGAGGTATCGGACAGTTTAAGGAAAAACTGTTTTTT.

V is TRBV4-1 and J is TRBJ2-1; weak D call: TRBD2 (6 bases). Germline V gene data show CDR1 as MGHRA and CDR2 as YSYEKL. Trimming took off 4 bases at V and 9 bases at J, with 7 bases between the two ends. The CDR3 runs 11 residues. The DNA for the CDR3 is TGCGCCAGCAGCCGTAGCGGTGAGCAGTTCTTC. Its translation: CASSRSGEQFF.

V is TRBV5-1 and J is TRBJ1-5; D gene ambiguous. CDR3 length: 13 residues. Deletions cut 0 bases from V and 7 bases from J, with 8 bases between. Germline V gene lookup returns CDR1 SGHRS and CDR2 YFSETQ. Written as DNA, the CDR3 is TGCGCCAGCAGCTTGGGGTTGGGCCAGCCCCAGCATTTT. Translating it yields CASSLGLGQPQHF. The whole variable domain, remainder taken from reference TRBV5-1 and TRBJ1-5, is KAGVTQTPRYLIKTRGQQVTLSCSPISGHRSVSWYQQTPGQGLQFLFEYFSETQRNKGNFPGRFSGRQFSNSRSEMNVSTLELGDSALYLCASSLGLGQPQHFGDGTRLSIL.

The chain employs TRBV19 and TRBJ2-5; 9 positions match TRBD1. Germline V lookup: CDR1 LNHDA, CDR2 SQIVND (reference sequence). This CDR3 spans 14 amino acids. With V trimmed by 4 bases and J by 2 bases, 2 bases remained unmatched. The CDR3 DNA reads as TGTGCCAGTAGTACGGGACAGGGACAAGAGACCCAGTACTTC. Translating gives CASSTGQGQETQYF. Variable domain in full (rest from reference TRBV19 and TRBJ2-5): DGGITQSPKYLFRKEGQNVTLSCEQNLNHDAMYWYRQDPGQGLRLIYYSQIVNDFQKGDIAEGYSVSREKKESFPLTVTSAQKNPTAFYLCASSTGQGQETQYFGPGTRLLVL.

This chain joins TRBV2 and TRBJ1-2, with D possibly matching TRBD1 (5 bases). Germline assignment: CDR1 SNHLY and CDR2 FYNNEI. The CDR3 consists of 13 residues. Deletions cut 4 bases from V and 3 bases from J, with 9 bases between. The CDR3 DNA reads TGTGCCAGCAGTGGACAGAGAGACTATGGCTACACCTTC. Translated: CASSGQRDYGYTF.

The chain couples TRBV19 to TRBJ1-2; 8 positions match TRBD1. The CDR3 is 15 amino acids. V lost 6 bases to trimming and J lost 2 bases; unmatched junction nucleotides: 8. The germline V gene encodes CDR1 LNHDA and CDR2 SQIVND (reference sequence). DNA for the CDR3: TGTGCCAGTAGCGCCGGGACAGGAAACAACTATGGCTACACCTTC. This codes for CASSAGTGNNYGYTF.

Here the CDR3 DNA reads TGTGCCAGCAGCTTCGGACTAGACAGGAGCTCTGGAAACACCATATATTTT. Translation gives CASSFGLDRSSGNTIYF. The chain recombines TRBV9 with TRBJ1-3; tentative D call: TRBD1 (6 bases). The V end was cut by 4 bases, the J end by 0 bases, with 17 bases between. This CDR3 is 17 amino acids long. CDR1 SGDLS and CDR2 YYNGEE come from the germline V gene.

A note on this clone: The identical CDR3 is also encoded by other nucleotide sequences in the sample. This chain links TRBV20-1 with TRBJ2-5, with 7 bases matching TRBD1. V was clipped by 5 bases and J by 4 bases; unmatched bases: 1. CDR1 and CDR2 from the germline V gene are DFQATT and SNEGSKA (reference sequence). This CDR3 spans 11 amino acids. In nucleotides, the CDR3 is TGCAGTGCTTACAGGGGAGAGACCCAGTACTTC. Protein product: CSAYRGETQYF.

The J gene is TRBJ2-7, the V gene TRBV6-1; 8 nucleotides agree with TRBD2. The germline gives CDR1 MNHNS, CDR2 SASEGT. The CDR3 runs 15 residues. Germline trimming cut 3 bases from V and 1 base from J; bases unmatched to any gene: 5. The CDR3 is CASSDSGARSYEQYF. CDR3 nucleotide sequence: TGTGCCAGCAGTGATAGCGGGGCCAGATCCTACGAGCAGTACTTC.

The V and J genes are TRBV7-9 and TRBJ2-1, with D possibly being TRBD2 (6 bases). Per the germline V gene, CDR1 is SEHNR and CDR2 is FQNEAQ (reference sequence). Trimming cost V 5 bases and J 6 bases, with 14 bases left between them. The length of the CDR3 is 14 residues. This CDR3 reads CASSGTGESNEQFF. The CDR3 DNA is TGTGCCAGCAGCGGGACGGGAGAATCCAATGAGCAGTTCTTC.

The sample holds one count of this clone. The J gene is TRBJ1-4, the V gene TRBV2, with D possibly being TRBD1 (6 bases). Germline V gene sequence: CDR1 SNHLY, CDR2 FYNNEI. The CDR3 extends over 14 amino acids. V lost 6 bases, J lost 4 bases, and 12 bases lay in between. The CDR3 spells CASRANRDNEKLFF. In DNA, the CDR3 is TGTGCCAGCAGAGCGAACAGGGATAATGAAAAACTGTTTTTT.